This T cell receptor beta chain was captured by sequencing in a study of blood T cells in healthy people across ages. Study details: T cells yielded about one barcoded beta molecule per two cells through template switching. Whole-study results and caveats: Since the PBMCs were unsorted, naive and antigen-experienced cells could not be conclusively compared. Unknown donor CMV status possibly confounded expanded clonotype changes.

As for this clonotype: Its antigen is as yet unknown.

Germline loops: CDR1 SGHAT, CDR2 FQNNGV. This CDR3 is 17 amino acids long. Losses at the gene ends were 5 bases for V and 0 bases for J; bases not matched to a gene: 10. Alongside a J-beta primer mix, a sample-barcoded 5' primer served in a second PCR lasting 7 to 11 cycles. In TCRdb, the 5' RACE reads were re-called with MiXCR into one record per CDR3 protein. The sample consists of over a million distinct CDR3 sequences, roughly 59% of them appearing once. This sequence joins TRBV11-2 and TRBJ2-1; 7 nucleotides line up with TRBD2. The source of this sequence is a man between 18 and 29 years old in good health. The sequencing sample was made of blood. The CDR3 nucleotides are TGTGCCAGCAGCCGAACTTCTGGGAGGGTCTCCTACAATGAGCAGTTCTTC. Amino acid sequence: CASSRTSGRVSYNEQFF.